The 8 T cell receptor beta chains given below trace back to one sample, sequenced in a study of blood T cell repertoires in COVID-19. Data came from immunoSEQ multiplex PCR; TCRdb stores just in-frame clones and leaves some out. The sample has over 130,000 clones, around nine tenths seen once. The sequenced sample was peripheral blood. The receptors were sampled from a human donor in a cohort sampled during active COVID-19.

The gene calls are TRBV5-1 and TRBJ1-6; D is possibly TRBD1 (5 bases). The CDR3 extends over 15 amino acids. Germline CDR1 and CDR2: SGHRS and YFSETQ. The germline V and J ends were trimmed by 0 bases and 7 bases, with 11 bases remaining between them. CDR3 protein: CASSLDRHPNSPLHF. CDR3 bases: TGCGCCAGCAGCTTGGACAGGCACCCAAATTCACCCCTCCACTTT. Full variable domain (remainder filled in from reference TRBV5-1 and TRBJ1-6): KAGVTQTPRYLIKTRGQQVTLSCSPISGHRSVSWYQQTPGQGLQFLFEYFSETQRNKGNFPGRFSGRQFSNSRSEMNVSTLELGDSALYLCASSLDRHPNSPLHFGNGTRLTVT.

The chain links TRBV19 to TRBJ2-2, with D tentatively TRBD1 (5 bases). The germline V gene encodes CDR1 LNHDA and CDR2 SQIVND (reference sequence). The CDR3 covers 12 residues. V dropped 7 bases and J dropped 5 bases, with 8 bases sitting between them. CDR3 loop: CASTQGTGELFF. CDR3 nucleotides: TGTGCCAGTACCCAGGGTACCGGGGAGCTGTTTTTT.

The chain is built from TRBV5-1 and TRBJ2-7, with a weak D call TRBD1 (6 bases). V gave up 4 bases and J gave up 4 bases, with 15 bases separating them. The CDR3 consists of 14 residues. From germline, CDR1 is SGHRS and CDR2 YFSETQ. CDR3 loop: CASSMNPQGYEQYF. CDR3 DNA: TGCGCCAGCAGCATGAACCCACAGGGATACGAGCAGTACTTC. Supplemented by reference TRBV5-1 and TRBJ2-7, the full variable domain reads KAGVTQTPRYLIKTRGQQVTLSCSPISGHRSVSWYQQTPGQGLQFLFEYFSETQRNKGNFPGRFSGRQFSNSRSEMNVSTLELGDSALYLCASSMNPQGYEQYFGPGTRLTVT.

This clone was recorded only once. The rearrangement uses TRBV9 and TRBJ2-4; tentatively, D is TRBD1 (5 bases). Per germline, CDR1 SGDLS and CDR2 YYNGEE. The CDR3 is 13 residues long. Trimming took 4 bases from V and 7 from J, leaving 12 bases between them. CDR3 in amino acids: CASSLGLRNIQYF. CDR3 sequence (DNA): TGTGCCAGCAGCTTGGGGCTCCGGAACATTCAGTACTTC.

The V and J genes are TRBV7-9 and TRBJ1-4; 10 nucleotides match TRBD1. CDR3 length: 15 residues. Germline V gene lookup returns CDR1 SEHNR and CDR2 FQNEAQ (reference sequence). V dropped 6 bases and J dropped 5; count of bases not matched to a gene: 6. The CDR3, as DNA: TGTGCCAGCAGTCGGGACAGGGGCGACAATGAAAAACTGTTTTTT. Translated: CASSRDRGDNEKLFF.

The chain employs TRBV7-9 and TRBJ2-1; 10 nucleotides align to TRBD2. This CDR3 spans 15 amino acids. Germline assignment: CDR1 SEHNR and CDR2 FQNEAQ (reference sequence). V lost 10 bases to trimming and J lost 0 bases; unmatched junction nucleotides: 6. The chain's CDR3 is CAISSSGSSYNEQFF. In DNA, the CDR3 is TGTGCCATTTCCTCTAGCGGGAGCTCCTACAATGAGCAGTTCTTC.

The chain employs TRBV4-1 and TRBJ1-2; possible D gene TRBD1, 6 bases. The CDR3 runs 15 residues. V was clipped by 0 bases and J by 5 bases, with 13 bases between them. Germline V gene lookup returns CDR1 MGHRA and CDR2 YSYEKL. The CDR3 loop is CASSQDPGQGYGYTF. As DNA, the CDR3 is TGCGCCAGCAGCCAAGATCCTGGGCAGGGGTATGGCTACACCTTC.

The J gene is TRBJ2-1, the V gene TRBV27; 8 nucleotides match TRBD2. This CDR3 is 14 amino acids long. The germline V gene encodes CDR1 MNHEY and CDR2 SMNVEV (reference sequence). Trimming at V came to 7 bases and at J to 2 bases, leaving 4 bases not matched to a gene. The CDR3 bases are TGTGCCAGCAAACAGCGGGGGACCTACAATGAGCAGTTCTTC. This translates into CASKQRGTYNEQFF.